These 29 T cell receptor beta chains came from one sample sequenced in a study of cytomegalovirus exposure and HLA in healthy donors. Vbeta (60) and Jbeta (13) primers were used in the PCR. Libraries were prepared by immunoSEQ multiplex PCR; TCRdb keeps only in-frame clonotypes and omits some of them. Listed are 74,000 or so clones; approximately 1.5% falls within the top ten. The sequenced material came from PBMCs. These receptors were taken from a woman aged 55-69 years in good health and CMV-seronegative.

The V call is TRBV7-9, the J call TRBJ1-5; D is uncertain. Germline values: CDR1 SEHNR, CDR2 FQNEAQ (reference sequence). This CDR3 region has 13 residues. The germline V and J ends were trimmed by 3 bases and 5 bases, with 8 bases remaining between them. CDR3 nucleotides: TGTGCCAGCAGCTTCATGGAGGATCAGCCCCAGCATTTT. Protein: CASSFMEDQPQHF.

The chain joins TRBV19 to TRBJ2-3; 8 positions agree with TRBD2. CDR1 and CDR2 from the germline V gene are LNHDA and SQIVND (reference sequence). V dropped 8 bases and J dropped 1; count of bases not matched to a gene: 11. CDR3 length: 16 amino acids. CDR3 bases: TGTGCCAGTCGACAACGGGGGGGAGAGGGCACAGATACGCAGTATTTT. This encodes CASRQRGGEGTDTQYF. The full variable domain, with the rest looked up from reference TRBV19 and TRBJ2-3, is DGGITQSPKYLFRKEGQNVTLSCEQNLNHDAMYWYRQDPGQGLRLIYYSQIVNDFQKGDIAEGYSVSREKKESFPLTVTSAQKNPTAFYLCASRQRGGEGTDTQYFGPGTRLTVL.

J is TRBJ2-5 and V is TRBV19; possibly TRBD2 for D (5 bases). With 7 bases removed from V and 4 bases from J, the gap between germline ends came to 13 bases. This CDR3 is built from 13 residues. Germline CDR1 reads LNHDA; CDR2 reads SQIVND (reference sequence). The CDR3 here is CASNVATGETQYF. CDR3 coding DNA: TGTGCCAGTAACGTAGCGACTGGAGAGACCCAGTACTTC.

The chain combines TRBV16 with TRBJ2-3; 8 bases line up with TRBD1. This CDR3 has 15 residues. With V trimmed by 1 base and J by 3 bases, 3 bases remained unmatched. Germline assignment: CDR1 KGHSY and CDR2 FQNENV. Written as DNA, the CDR3 is TGTGCCAGCAGCCAATTGGGACAGGCGACAGATACGCAGTATTTT. This gives the protein CASSQLGQATDTQYF.

The chain couples TRBV21-1 to TRBJ2-1; whether TRBD2, the table's D call, matches the DNA was not checked. TRBV21-1 is a pseudogene locus. There are 18 residues in the CDR3. CDR3 region: CASSAGLEGSGSYNEQFF. The CDR3 region has the DNA TGTGCCAGCAGCGCGGGACTAGAGGGGTCCGGCTCCTACAATGAGCAGTTCTTC.

This chain links TRBV4-3 with TRBJ2-3; 9 bases align to TRBD2. The CDR3 runs 15 residues. From germline, CDR1 is LGHNA and CDR2 YSLEER. The ends lost 0 bases at V and 4 bases at J; junction bases unmatched: 2. The DNA of the CDR3 is TGCGCCAGCAGCCAAGATAGCGGGGGCTCAGATACGCAGTATTTT. Protein: CASSQDSGGSDTQYF.

The V call is TRBV15, the J call TRBJ2-5; TRBD2 aligns across 7 bases. The DNA end is more similar to TRBJ2-7, so the J call may be wrong. Germline V gene lookup returns CDR1 LNHNV and CDR2 YYDKDF (reference sequence). The CDR3 runs 16 residues. The CDR3: CATSRDPASGLYEQYF. The CDR3 nucleotides read TGTGCCACCAGCAGAGATCCGGCTAGCGGCCTCTACGAGCAGTACTTC.

As to this clone: Other nucleotide sequences from this sample produce the same CDR3. The chain employs TRBV18 and TRBJ2-5; D not resolved. This CDR3 is built from 11 residues. The V end was cut by 2 bases, the J end by 5 bases, with 3 bases between. From germline, CDR1 is KGHSH and CDR2 LQKENI. In DNA, the CDR3 is TGTGCCAGCTCACCAGAGGAGACCCAGTACTTC. Translation: CASSPEETQYF.

The chain uses TRBV7-2 and TRBJ2-7, with TRBD2 identical over 7 bases. V lost 5 bases to trimming and J lost 6 bases; unmatched junction nucleotides: 10. The CDR3 has 14 amino acids. The germline CDR1 and CDR2 sequences are SGHTA and FQGNSA. The CDR3 sequence is CASSQGLTPSEQYF. The DNA for the CDR3 is TGTGCCAGCAGCCAGGGACTAACACCGAGCGAGCAGTACTTC.

V is TRBV7-9 and J is TRBJ2-3; 7 bases map to TRBD2. This CDR3 comprises 15 residues. Germline loops: CDR1 SEHNR, CDR2 FQNEAQ (reference sequence). V was clipped by 4 bases and J by 3 bases; unmatched bases: 7. The DNA for the CDR3 is TGTGCCAGCAGCTCCCCTGGCGGGAGTACAGATACGCAGTATTTT. This gives the protein CASSSPGGSTDTQYF.

CDR3 loop: CASSSATGRETQYF. The CDR3, as DNA: TGTGCCAGCAGCTCCGCGACAGGGCGAGAGACCCAGTACTTC. V gene TRBV28 combines with J gene TRBJ2-5; 7 bases map to TRBD1. The CDR3 extends over 14 amino acids. Trimming cost V 6 bases and J 4 bases; bases outside gene matches: 8. The germline CDR1 and CDR2 sequences are MDHEN and SYDVKM.

The chain combines TRBV4-1 with TRBJ2-7; 11 nucleotides match TRBD2. Per the germline V gene, CDR1 is MGHRA and CDR2 is YSYEKL. The CDR3 has 17 residues. V shed 0 bases, J shed 0 bases, and the junction held 4 bases outside the gene matches. The DNA of the CDR3 is TGCGCCAGCAGCCAAGATAATCTAGCGGGAGGCTCCTACGAGCAGTACTTC. As protein: CASSQDNLAGGSYEQYF.

The gene calls are TRBV28 and TRBJ2-3, with 12 bases identical to TRBD2. V was clipped by 2 bases and J by 7 bases; unmatched bases: 1. Germline CDR1 MDHEN, CDR2 SYDVKM. This CDR3 is 14 amino acids long. CDR3 coding DNA: TGTGCCAGCAGTTTAGGACTAGCGGGGCATACGCAGTATTTT. Protein sequence: CASSLGLAGHTQYF.

The V call is TRBV6-1, the J call TRBJ2-7, with 7 bases that match TRBD1. Germline V gives CDR1 MNHNS, CDR2 SASEGT. V shed 5 bases and J 4 bases; nucleotides not matched to a gene: 11. The CDR3 has 15 residues. CDR3 in amino acids: CASSRYRDRDYEQYF. CDR3 in DNA: TGTGCCAGCAGTCGGTACCGGGACAGAGATTACGAGCAGTACTTC.

The chain has TRBV28 and TRBJ2-7; D perhaps matches TRBD2 (5 bases). The CDR3 runs to 16 residues. The ends were cut back, 8 bases at V and 2 bases at J, with 22 bases in the middle. Looked up from germline, CDR1 is MDHEN and CDR2 is SYDVKM. CDR3 sequence: CASPPGEQVDPYEQYF. The CDR3 DNA is TGTGCCAGCCCTCCCGGGGAGCAGGTGGACCCCTACGAGCAGTACTTC.

The chain couples TRBV5-1 to TRBJ2-3, with a tentative D call TRBD2 (5 bases). The CDR3 consists of 14 residues. V was shortened by 4 bases and J by 14 bases, with 23 bases between the two germline ends. Per germline, CDR1 SGHRS and CDR2 YFSETQ. As DNA, the CDR3 is TGCGCCAGCAGCGGAGGTCCTGGCAGACCGGATCGGTATTTT. This sequence encodes CASSGGPGRPDRYF. Using reference TRBV5-1 and TRBJ2-3 for the parts outside the CDR3, the full variable domain is KAGVTQTPRYLIKTRGQQVTLSCSPISGHRSVSWYQQTPGQGLQFLFEYFSETQRNKGNFPGRFSGRQFSNSRSEMNVSTLELGDSALYLCASSGGPGRPDRYFGPGTRLTVL.

CDR3 amino acids: CASRPSGRSYEQYF. The CDR3 bases are TGTGCCAGCAGGCCTAGCGGGAGAAGCTACGAGCAGTACTTC. This sequence joins TRBV6-1 and TRBJ2-7, with 10 bases fitting TRBD2. Germline values: CDR1 MNHNS, CDR2 SASEGT. The CDR3 is 14 amino acids. The junction had 5 bases not matched to a gene; V was cut back by 6 bases and J by 3 bases.

The rearrangement uses TRBV4-1 and TRBJ2-7; 7 nucleotides line up with TRBD1. The germline V gene has CDR1 MGHRA and CDR2 YSYEKL. The CDR3 runs 15 residues. The V segment lost 3 bases and the J segment 3 bases; nucleotides outside the gene matches: 8. CDR3 nucleotide sequence: TGCGCCAGCAGCCAGCTGCACAGGGGCGGCTACGAGCAGTACTTC. It is translated as CASSQLHRGGYEQYF.

The chain carries TRBV4-2 and TRBJ1-4, with a possible D match to TRBD1 (5 bases). This CDR3 is built from 17 residues. Looked up from germline, CDR1 is LGHNA and CDR2 is YNFKEQ. V lost 0 bases, J lost 0 bases, and 11 bases lay in between. The CDR3 DNA is TGTGCCAGCAGCCAAGATACGCGGGGGACAACTAATGAAAAACTGTTTTTT. Its protein product is CASSQDTRGTTNEKLFF.

The chain combines TRBV14 with TRBJ1-2; D perhaps matches TRBD1 (5 bases). There are 13 residues in the CDR3. V dropped 6 bases and J dropped 6 bases, with 14 bases sitting between them. CDR1 is SGHDN, CDR2 FVKESK, per germline. The CDR3 sequence is CASRDSGGNGYTF. CDR3 nucleotides: TGTGCCAGCAGGGACTCGGGGGGAAATGGCTACACCTTC.

The V gene is TRBV15, the J gene TRBJ2-3; unclear D gene. Germline CDR1 and CDR2: LNHNV and YYDKDF (reference sequence). This CDR3 contains 17 residues. The V end was cut by 3 bases, the J end by 2 bases, with 18 bases between. CDR3: CATSRSPFRVVTDTQYF. The CDR3 DNA is TGTGCCACCAGCAGGTCCCCTTTCCGGGTAGTCACAGATACGCAGTATTTT.

This chain links TRBV7-3 with TRBJ2-1; D possibly corresponds to TRBD2 (6 bases). The V gene's germline CDR1 is SGHTA and CDR2 FQGTGA. The CDR3 spans 17 residues. V was pared by 0 bases and J by 7 bases, with 19 bases between. CDR3 amino acids: CASSLTGGSWRGNEQFF. The CDR3 bases are TGTGCCAGCAGCTTAACGGGAGGTAGCTGGAGGGGAAATGAGCAGTTCTTC. Drawing the rest from reference TRBV7-3 and TRBJ2-1, the complete variable domain is GAGVSQTPSNKVTEKGKYVELRCDPISGHTALYWYRQSLGQGPEFLIYFQGTGAADDSGLPNDRFFAVRPEGSVSTLKIQRTERGDSAVYLCASSLTGGSWRGNEQFFGPGTRLTVL.

The chain uses TRBV9 and TRBJ2-3; D is perhaps TRBD2 (6 bases). Germline CDR1 and CDR2: SGDLS and YYNGEE. The V end was cut by 8 bases, the J end by 6 bases, with 16 bases between. The CDR3 has 13 residues. CDR3 DNA sequence: TGTGCCAGTTCGGACTACCCCCCGGATACGCAGTATTTT. Protein product: CASSDYPPDTQYF.

The V gene is TRBV28, the J gene TRBJ1-2; TRBD1 agrees at 7 bases. The CDR3 loop spans 19 amino acids. The V gene's germline CDR1 is MDHEN and CDR2 SYDVKM. The V gene end was trimmed by 0 bases and the J gene end by 5 bases; junction bases not matched to a gene: 18. CDR3 DNA sequence: TGTGCCAGCAGTTTATGGGAGGGGACAGTAGCCAACACAGGTTATGGCTACACCTTC. Translation: CASSLWEGTVANTGYGYTF.

This sequence joins TRBV7-9 and TRBJ2-5, with 11 nucleotides matching TRBD1. Per the germline V gene, CDR1 is SEHNR and CDR2 is FQNEAQ (reference sequence). The V and J ends lost 4 bases and 5 bases, in that order; junction bases with no gene match: 12. This CDR3 contains 17 residues. The CDR3: CASSSSRDRGYGETQYF. In DNA, the CDR3 is TGTGCCAGCAGCTCTTCTCGGGACAGGGGGTATGGTGAGACCCAGTACTTC. The full variable domain, in which reference TRBV7-9 and TRBJ2-5 provide the parts outside the CDR3, is DTGVSQNPRHKITKRGQNVTFRCDPISEHNRLYWYRQTLGQGPEFLTYFQNEAQLEKSRLLSDRFSAERPKGSFSTLEIQRTEQGDSAMYLCASSSSRDRGYGETQYFGPGTRLLVL.

The chain is built from TRBV10-2 and TRBJ2-1; D uncertain. This CDR3 is built from 13 residues. Trimming shortened V by 4 bases and J by 5 bases, and 9 bases separated the two germline ends. The germline CDR1 and CDR2 sequences are WSHSY and SAAADI. The CDR3 is CASSVSRDNEQFF. The DNA of the CDR3 is TGCGCCAGCAGTGTTTCTCGAGACAATGAGCAGTTCTTC.

The chain employs TRBV14 and TRBJ2-1, with D perhaps TRBD2 (5 bases). The germline V gene encodes CDR1 SGHDN and CDR2 FVKESK. The ends were cut back, 8 bases at V and 2 bases at J, with 13 bases in the middle. The CDR3 is made up of 14 amino acids. CDR3 residues: CASASGRAYNEQFF. DNA for the CDR3: TGTGCCAGCGCAAGTGGGAGAGCCTACAATGAGCAGTTCTTC. The full variable domain, completed using reference TRBV14 and TRBJ2-1, is EAGVTQFPSHSVIEKGQTVTLRCDPISGHDNLYWYRRVMGKEIKFLLHFVKESKQDESGMPNNRFLAERTGGTYSTLKVQPAELEDSGVYFCASASGRAYNEQFFGPGTRLTVL.

This sequence joins TRBV28 and TRBJ2-3; D is possibly TRBD2 (5 bases). This CDR3 region has 15 residues. V lost 3 bases and J lost 5, with 15 bases in between. Germline V gives CDR1 MDHEN, CDR2 SYDVKM. The CDR3 here is CASSLLASLGDTQYF. In DNA, the CDR3 is TGTGCCAGCAGTTTGTTAGCGTCTCTGGGAGATACGCAGTATTTT.

J is TRBJ2-1 and V is TRBV7-9; 11 positions agree with TRBD2. CDR3 length equals 14 residues. The germline V gene has CDR1 SEHNR and CDR2 FQNEAQ (reference sequence). Trimming cost V 7 bases and J 6 bases; bases outside gene matches: 5. The CDR3 spells CASTLTSGINEQFF. The CDR3 region has the DNA TGTGCCAGCACTCTGACTAGCGGGATCAATGAGCAGTTCTTC.